A single sample gave rise to the 23 T cell receptor beta chains below, sequenced in a study of control samples from healthy donors and cancer patients. Assay used: immunoSEQ multiplex PCR; TCRdb lists only in-frame clones, some missing. Of 160,000 or so clones listed, approximately 94% are singletons. The sequenced sample consisted of PBMCs. All receptors come from a man in his sixties with colorectal cancer.

The chain links TRBV2 to TRBJ2-7; a weak D match, TRBD2 (5 bases). This CDR3 spans 15 amino acids. The germline V gene encodes CDR1 SNHLY and CDR2 FYNNEI. V was pared by 5 bases and J by 0 bases, with 14 bases between. Written as DNA, the CDR3 is TGTGCCAGCAGTATTACGTGGGAGCGCTCCTACGAGCAGTACTTC. Protein sequence: CASSITWERSYEQYF.

This chain uses TRBV6-2 or TRBV6-3 with TRBJ2-7; 8 bases line up with TRBD2. This CDR3 comprises 14 residues. J was trimmed by 2 bases and V by 6 bases; bases with no gene match: 6. CDR1 MNHEY and CDR2 SVGEGT come from the germline V gene. The CDR3 nucleotides read TGTGCCAGCAGCCTCGGGAGGGGTCCCTACGAGCAGTACTTC. This translates into CASSLGRGPYEQYF.

The V gene is TRBV13, the J gene TRBJ2-7; 9 nucleotides match TRBD1. The CDR3 has 14 residues. The V and J ends lost 5 bases and 5 bases, in that order; junction bases with no gene match: 7. Germline values: CDR1 PRHDT, CDR2 FYEKMQ (reference sequence). CDR3 loop: CASSLQGARHEQYF. The DNA of the CDR3 is TGTGCCAGCAGCCTACAGGGGGCAAGACACGAGCAGTACTTC.

V and J are TRBV19 and TRBJ2-1, with D uncertain. The germline V and J ends were trimmed by 8 bases and 4 bases, with 15 bases remaining between them. Germline loops: CDR1 LNHDA, CDR2 SQIVND (reference sequence). The CDR3 covers 14 residues. The CDR3 DNA reads TGTGCCAGTCTGCCCTCCCGCGAATACAATGAGCAGTTCTTC. It codes for CASLPSREYNEQFF.

To note about this clone: Other DNA sequences from this sample encode an identical CDR3 as well. This chain joins TRBV2 and TRBJ2-7; D call uncertain. V lost 4 bases and J 2 bases, leaving 6 bases between the germline ends. The CDR3 runs to 12 residues. Germline CDR1 reads SNHLY; CDR2 reads FYNNEI. CDR3 DNA sequence: TGTGCCAGCAGTGTCGAGACCTACGAGCAGTACTTC. The encoded protein is CASSVETYEQYF.

The chain combines TRBV7-8 with TRBJ1-5; D perhaps matches TRBD1 (6 bases). CDR3 size: 15 residues. The V end lost 1 base, the J end lost 7 bases, and 14 bases lay between the germline ends. Germline CDR1 SGHVS, CDR2 FQNEAQ. This CDR3 reads CASSLGWGAEQPQHF. CDR3 sequence (DNA): TGTGCCAGCAGCTTAGGGTGGGGGGCCGAGCAGCCCCAGCATTTT.

The V gene is TRBV2, the J gene TRBJ1-3; D might be TRBD1 (5 bases). There are 18 residues in the CDR3. Germline V gene lookup returns CDR1 SNHLY and CDR2 FYNNEI. Trimming removed 7 bases from V and 4 bases from J, with 26 bases in between. The CDR3 nucleotides are TGTGCCAGCAAGGGACCCGGAGGGACTTCCAAACAGGGAAACACCATATATTTT. Protein product: CASKGPGGTSKQGNTIYF. The full variable domain, its missing parts supplied by reference TRBV2 and TRBJ1-3, is EPEVTQTPSHQVTQMGQEVILRCVPISNHLYFYWYRQILGQKVEFLVSFYNNEISEKSEIFDDQFSVERPDGSNFTLKIRSTKLEDSAMYFCASKGPGGTSKQGNTIYFGEGSWLTVV.

The chain is built from TRBV28 and TRBJ2-3; tentatively, D is TRBD2 (5 bases). The CDR3 consists of 13 residues. The germline CDR1 and CDR2 sequences are MDHEN and SYDVKM. Between the trimmed V and J ends, which lost 6 bases and 6 bases, there was a span of 13 bases. The CDR3 nucleotides read TGTGCCAGCAGGGGAGTAGGCCATGATACGCAGTATTTT. The encoded protein is CASRGVGHDTQYF.

The CDR3, as DNA: TGTGCCAGCAGCGTATCGGCAGACAGCTATAATTCACCCCTCCACTTT. Protein: CASSVSADSYNSPLHF. The chain uses TRBV9 and TRBJ1-6, with D perhaps matching TRBD1 (5 bases). The CDR3 loop spans 16 amino acids. Germline assignment: CDR1 SGDLS and CDR2 YYNGEE. V lost 1 base to trimming and J lost 3 bases, with 11 bases between them.

The CDR3 spells CASSVGGPISNQPQHF. The CDR3 bases are TGTGCCAGCAGTGTCGGGGGCCCAATTAGCAATCAGCCCCAGCATTTT. This chain joins TRBV6-1 and TRBJ1-5; D is perhaps TRBD1 (6 bases). Trimming took off 4 bases at V and 0 bases at J, with 13 bases between the two ends. This CDR3 has 16 amino acids. CDR1 is MNHNS and CDR2 is SASEGT in the germline V gene.

The rearrangement links TRBV7-9 to TRBJ1-2; no reliable D call. This CDR3 has 18 residues. The V gene lost 6 bases and the J gene lost 6 bases, with 29 bases spanning the gap. Per the germline V gene, CDR1 is SEHNR and CDR2 is FQNEAQ (reference sequence). The CDR3 is CASSLRGGKRTLLDGYTF. In DNA form, the CDR3 reads TGTGCCAGCAGTCTCCGAGGAGGGAAAAGAACCTTGTTGGATGGCTACACCTTC.

The table lists this clone with a count of one. This chain links TRBV18 with TRBJ1-4, with no clear D. V was cut by 1 base and J by 0 bases, with 21 bases left in between. Germline CDR1 reads KGHSH; CDR2 reads LQKENI. This CDR3 region has 20 residues. CDR3 DNA sequence: TGTGCCAGCTCACCACGACCCGTAGCCAACCCCGGCACAACTAATGAAAAACTGTTTTTT. It encodes CASSPRPVANPGTTNEKLFF.

The rearrangement uses TRBV28 and TRBJ2-5, with 7 bases matching TRBD2. V lost 3 bases and J lost 4; bases outside the gene matches: 8. The CDR3 spans 15 residues. Per germline, CDR1 MDHEN and CDR2 SYDVKM. CDR3 bases: TGTGCCAGCAGTTTGAGCGGTGGGAGGGTAGAGACCCAGTACTTC. Translating gives CASSLSGGRVETQYF.

This chain joins TRBV19 and TRBJ2-7; D is possibly TRBD2 (5 bases). V was pared by 3 bases and J by 0 bases, with 6 bases between. This CDR3 comprises 13 residues. CDR1 is LNHDA, CDR2 SQIVND, per germline (reference sequence). As DNA, the CDR3 is TGTGCCAGTAGTATGAGGGACTCCTACGAGCAGTACTTC. Its translation is CASSMRDSYEQYF.

The CDR3 bases are TGTGCCTGGGACAACACCGGGGAGCTGTTTTTT. It is translated as CAWDNTGELFF. The chain has TRBV30 and TRBJ2-2; D not certain. The germline V and J ends were trimmed by 5 bases and 2 bases, with 3 bases remaining between them. Germline values: CDR1 GTSNPN, CDR2 SVGIG (reference sequence). CDR3 length: 11 amino acids.

The rearrangement uses TRBV5-1 and TRBJ2-5, with D possibly matching TRBD2 (6 bases). CDR1 is SGHRS and CDR2 is YFSETQ in the germline V gene. The CDR3 spans 15 residues. Deletions cut 4 bases from V and 0 bases from J, with 13 bases between. CDR3 DNA: TGCGCCAGCAGCCCGGCAAGCGGGCACCAAGAGACCCAGTACTTC. This sequence encodes CASSPASGHQETQYF.

V usage is TRBV30 and J usage is TRBJ1-1; TRBD1 matches 9 bases. After removal of 4 bases from V and 4 bases from J, the junction contained 4 bases not matched to a gene. The CDR3 length is 13 residues. The germline gives CDR1 GTSNPN, CDR2 SVGIG (reference sequence). The CDR3 DNA sequence: TGTGCCTGGACGAGACAGGGGGGCACTGAAGCTTTCTTT. This codes for CAWTRQGGTEAFF.

This sequence joins TRBV12-3 or TRBV12-4 and TRBJ1-1, with D possibly matching TRBD1 (6 bases). The CDR3 loop spans 12 amino acids. Between the trimmed V and J ends, which lost 7 bases and 3 bases, there was a span of 9 bases. The CDR3 sequence is CASKGGDTEAFF. CDR3 nucleotides: TGTGCCAGCAAAGGGGGGGACACTGAAGCTTTCTTT.

The chain's CDR3 is CASSQPLPNSPLHF. Here the CDR3 DNA reads TGTGCCAGCAGCCAACCTCTTCCGAATTCACCCCTCCACTTT. The chain links TRBV3-1 (or the pseudogene TRBV3-2) to TRBJ1-6; D gene unclear. With 2 bases removed from V and 7 bases from J, the gap between germline ends came to 9 bases. This CDR3 contains 14 residues. CDR1 is LGHDT, CDR2 YNNKEL, per germline (reference sequence).

This sequence joins TRBV27 and TRBJ2-7, with 9 bases fitting TRBD2. Germline values: CDR1 MNHEY, CDR2 SMNVEV (reference sequence). Trimming removed 4 bases from V and 2 bases from J; junction bases left unmatched: 9. The CDR3 spans 16 residues. CDR3 in amino acids: CASSSRPVAGAYEQYF. CDR3 sequence (DNA): TGTGCCAGCAGTTCCCGACCGGTAGCGGGAGCCTACGAGCAGTACTTC.

V usage is TRBV6-2 or TRBV6-3 and J usage is TRBJ1-1; D call uncertain. Germline assignment: CDR1 MNHEY and CDR2 SVGEGT. V gave up 6 bases and J gave up 0 bases, with 11 bases separating them. This CDR3 is built from 14 residues. The chain's CDR3 is CASSRTGMNTEAFF. CDR3 nucleotides: TGTGCCAGCAGCCGGACGGGGATGAACACTGAAGCTTTCTTT.

The chain carries TRBV3-1 (or the pseudogene TRBV3-2) and TRBJ2-5, with 8 bases aligning to TRBD2. V trimming: 6 bases; J trimming: 3 bases; junction bases outside the gene matches: 3. The germline CDR1 and CDR2 sequences are LGHDT and YNNKEL (reference sequence). CDR3 length: 13 amino acids. CDR3 nucleotide sequence: TGTGCCAGCAGTCTTAGCGGGAAAGAGACCCAGTACTTC. Amino acid sequence: CASSLSGKETQYF.

The chain combines TRBV12-3 or TRBV12-4 with TRBJ1-5; D remains ambiguous. Trimming stripped 1 base from V and 9 bases from J, with 10 bases between. This CDR3 has 13 amino acids. CDR3 sequence: CASSLGSTWPQHF. The CDR3 DNA sequence: TGTGCCAGCAGTTTAGGCAGCACTTGGCCCCAGCATTTT.